This TCR beta chain was captured in a study of OX40 agonist ivuxolimab in advanced cancers. Study-level background: Partial responses were observed in three patients, of whom one had hepatocellular carcinoma and two had cutaneous melanoma. Study conclusions and caveats: At doses 0.1 to 3.0 mg/kg, CD4+ and CD8+ clones expanded. Averaged across samples, CD8+ T cells carried more expanded clones than CD4+ did.

CDR1 and CDR2 from the germline V gene are SGHNT and YENEEA. The CDR3 length is 13 residues. V shed 1 base and J shed 4 bases, with 5 bases lying between them. Measured with immunoSEQ multiplex PCR; TCRdb has only the in-frame clones, and not every one. Of about 75,000 clones detected, approximately 84% appear once; the ten largest clones hold roughly 17%. Samples were taken at baseline and on day 1 of cycles 4 and 7. Concerning this clone: Its specificity is unknown.

The receptor's source is an adult with an advanced solid tumor such as melanoma, head and neck, liver or kidney cancer. The source was CD4+ or CD8+ T cells sorted from blood, collected in a trial of the OX40 agonist ivuxolimab. This chain links TRBV11-3 with TRBJ2-1; no reliable D call. The CDR3 sequence is CASSLGRYNEQFF. The CDR3 coding sequence is TGTGCCAGCAGCTTAGGGCGTTACAATGAGCAGTTCTTC. The variable domain in full, with the rest retrieved from reference TRBV11-3 and TRBJ2-1, is EAGVVQSPRYKIIEKKQPVAFWCNPISGHNTLYWYLQNLGQGPELLIRYENEEAVDDSQLPKDRFSAERLKGVDSTLKIQPAELGDSAVYLCASSLGRYNEQFFGPGTRLTVL.